This is a list of T cell receptor beta chains from one sample in a study of blood T cell repertoires in COVID-19. TCRdb keeps only in-frame clones here, not all; method: immunoSEQ multiplex PCR. The sample lists around 260,000 clones, roughly 89% seen once, with 3% in the top ten. The specimen was peripheral blood. These receptors were collected from a woman in her twenties or thirties with active or convalescent COVID-19. Each CDR3 is given with its conserved first and last residue. A D gene is named only where the DNA matches it firmly. The size entry is marked missing in some rows and otherwise reads once, few, many or a size class.

v_call: TRBV5-5; d_call: TRBD1; clone_size: NA; j_call: TRBJ1-4; cdr3_aa: CASSRQGIGEKLFF; cdr3_nt: TGTGCCAGCAGCCGACAGGGAATCGGTGAAAAACTGTTTTTT
v_call: TRBV28; d_call: NA; clone_size: NA; j_call: TRBJ2-4; cdr3_aa: CASRPGLAKNIQYF; cdr3_nt: TGTGCCAGCAGGCCGGGATTGGCCAAAAACATTCAGTACTTC
v_call: TRBV4-3; d_call: NA; clone_size: NA; j_call: TRBJ2-7; cdr3_aa: CASSQEGTDSFVEQYF; cdr3_nt: TGCGCCAGCAGCCAAGAAGGCACGGACAGCTTTGTTGAGCAGTACTTC
v_call: TRBV7-6; d_call: TRBD1; clone_size: NA; j_call: TRBJ2-1; cdr3_aa: CASSLAPGQANNEQFF; cdr3_nt: TGTGCCAGCAGCTTAGCCCCCGGACAGGCTAACAATGAGCAGTTCTTC
v_call: TRBV12-3/TRBV12-4; d_call: NA; clone_size: NA; j_call: TRBJ1-5; cdr3_aa: CASNTGSQPQHF; cdr3_nt: TGTGCCAGTAACACAGGCTCTCAGCCCCAGCATTTT
v_call: TRBV7-9; d_call: TRBD1; clone_size: NA; j_call: TRBJ1-2; cdr3_aa: CASSIRTGGLRYYGYTF; cdr3_nt: TGTGCCAGCAGTATAAGGACAGGGGGCCTCCGGTACTATGGCTACACCTTC
v_call: TRBV27; d_call: NA; clone_size: once; j_call: TRBJ2-7; cdr3_aa: CASSFGGYEQYF; cdr3_nt: TGTGCCAGCAGTTTCGGGGGCTACGAGCAGTACTTC
v_call: TRBV9; d_call: NA; clone_size: NA; j_call: TRBJ1-2; cdr3_aa: CASGGAGPYGYTF; cdr3_nt: TGTGCCAGCGGGGGGGCTGGGCCCTATGGCTACACCTTC
v_call: TRBV6-5; d_call: TRBD1; clone_size: NA; j_call: TRBJ2-7; cdr3_aa: CASSPTGWYEQYF; cdr3_nt: TGTGCCAGCAGCCCGACAGGGTGGTACGAGCAGTACTTC
v_call: TRBV7-3; d_call: TRBD1; clone_size: NA; j_call: TRBJ2-7; cdr3_aa: CASSPGQGAQYF; cdr3_nt: TGTGCCAGCAGCCCCGGACAGGGCGCGCAGTACTTC
v_call: TRBV9; d_call: NA; clone_size: NA; j_call: TRBJ1-2; cdr3_aa: CASSVVGGDHTF; cdr3_nt: TGTGCCAGCAGCGTAGTAGGGGGGGACCACACCTTC
v_call: TRBV5-1; d_call: TRBD1; clone_size: NA; j_call: TRBJ2-5; cdr3_aa: CASSLATGQVQETQYF; cdr3_nt: TGCGCCAGCAGCTTGGCCACGGGACAGGTACAAGAGACCCAGTACTTC
v_call: TRBV3-1/TRBV3-2; d_call: NA; clone_size: NA; j_call: TRBJ2-2; cdr3_aa: CASSPGGPDTGELFF; cdr3_nt: TGTGCCAGCAGCCCCGGGGGGCCGGACACCGGGGAGCTGTTTTTT
v_call: TRBV7-9; d_call: TRBD1; clone_size: once; j_call: TRBJ2-1; cdr3_aa: CASSPNPQGVGYNEQFF; cdr3_nt: TGTGCCAGCAGCCCCAACCCCCAGGGGGTTGGCTACAATGAGCAGTTCTTC
v_call: TRBV4-3; d_call: TRBD1; clone_size: NA; j_call: TRBJ2-7; cdr3_aa: CASSQFGQGAPYEQYF; cdr3_nt: TGCGCCAGCAGCCAATTTGGACAGGGGGCACCCTACGAGCAGTACTTC
v_call: TRBV10-3; d_call: TRBD1; clone_size: NA; j_call: TRBJ1-5; cdr3_aa: CAIAGGQSNQPQHF; cdr3_nt: TGTGCCATCGCAGGGGGACAGAGCAATCAGCCCCAGCATTTT
v_call: TRBV19; d_call: NA; clone_size: NA; j_call: TRBJ2-7; cdr3_aa: CASSKLTSYEQYF; cdr3_nt: TGTGCCAGTAGTAAACTCACCTCCTACGAGCAGTACTTC
v_call: TRBV6-2/TRBV6-3; d_call: TRBD1; clone_size: NA; j_call: TRBJ2-3; cdr3_aa: CASSYRQGRDTQYF; cdr3_nt: TGTGCCAGCAGTTACCGACAGGGGAGAGATACGCAGTATTTT
v_call: TRBV4-3; d_call: NA; clone_size: NA; j_call: TRBJ2-7; cdr3_aa: CASSQADSLPYEQYF; cdr3_nt: TGCGCCAGCAGCCAAGCTGACAGCCTACCCTACGAGCAGTACTTC
v_call: TRBV5-1; d_call: NA; clone_size: NA; j_call: TRBJ2-5; cdr3_aa: CVTSRGLGPQETQYF; cdr3_nt: TGCGTTACAAGCCGGGGGTTGGGGCCTCAAGAGACCCAGTACTTC
v_call: TRBV18; d_call: TRBD1; clone_size: NA; j_call: TRBJ1-1; cdr3_aa: CASSPRGQGGNTEAFF; cdr3_nt: TGTGCCAGCTCACCCCGGGGACAGGGTGGGAACACTGAAGCTTTCTTT
v_call: TRBV28; d_call: NA; clone_size: NA; j_call: TRBJ1-6; cdr3_aa: CASSFPAYNSPLHF; cdr3_nt: TGTGCCAGCAGTTTCCCGGCCTATAATTCACCCCTCCACTTT
v_call: TRBV7-9; d_call: TRBD2; clone_size: NA; j_call: TRBJ2-5; cdr3_aa: CASSPRVSGGAETQYF; cdr3_nt: TGTGCCAGCAGCCCCCGGGTGAGCGGGGGGGCCGAGACCCAGTACTTC
v_call: TRBV5-1; d_call: NA; clone_size: NA; j_call: TRBJ2-7; cdr3_aa: CASSSGPGPGYEQYF; cdr3_nt: TGCGCCAGCAGCTCTGGGCCCGGCCCCGGCTACGAGCAGTACTTC
v_call: TRBV5-1; d_call: TRBD1; clone_size: NA; j_call: TRBJ1-6; cdr3_aa: CASSPGPRDRVTPLHF; cdr3_nt: TGCGCCAGCAGCCCCGGACCCCGGGACAGGGTAACACCCCTCCACTTT
v_call: TRBV3-1/TRBV3-2; d_call: TRBD1; clone_size: few; j_call: TRBJ1-1; cdr3_aa: CASSQYRGVGTEAFF; cdr3_nt: TGTGCCAGCAGCCAATACAGGGGGGTGGGCACTGAAGCTTTCTTT
v_call: TRBV30; d_call: NA; clone_size: NA; j_call: TRBJ1-1; cdr3_aa: CAWSGTEYTEAFF; cdr3_nt: TGTGCCTGGAGTGGGACAGAGTACACTGAAGCTTTCTTT
v_call: TRBV4-3; d_call: NA; clone_size: NA; j_call: TRBJ1-2; cdr3_aa: CASSQRIGENYGYTF; cdr3_nt: TGCGCCAGCAGCCAAAGGATAGGGGAAAACTATGGCTACACCTTC
v_call: TRBV28; d_call: NA; clone_size: NA; j_call: TRBJ1-5; cdr3_aa: CASSLGNRVQKQPQHF; cdr3_nt: TGTGCCAGCAGTTTGGGAAACAGGGTGCAGAAACAGCCCCAGCATTTT
v_call: TRBV13; d_call: TRBD1; clone_size: NA; j_call: TRBJ1-3; cdr3_aa: CASSLDRGGNTIYF; cdr3_nt: TGTGCCAGCAGCTTAGACAGGGGAGGAAACACCATATATTTT
v_call: TRBV19; d_call: TRBD1; clone_size: NA; j_call: TRBJ1-1; cdr3_aa: CASKPSRDRGMNTEAFF; cdr3_nt: TGTGCCAGTAAACCTTCCCGGGACAGGGGCATGAACACTGAAGCTTTCTTT
v_call: TRBV30; d_call: TRBD1; clone_size: NA; j_call: TRBJ2-7; cdr3_aa: CAWNAGTGAYEQYF; cdr3_nt: TGTGCCTGGAATGCCGGGACAGGGGCCTACGAGCAGTACTTC
v_call: TRBV7-8; d_call: TRBD1; clone_size: few; j_call: TRBJ2-7; cdr3_aa: CASSWTGLDYEQYF; cdr3_nt: TGTGCCAGCAGCTGGACAGGGCTCGACTACGAGCAGTACTTC
v_call: TRBV10-3; d_call: NA; clone_size: NA; j_call: TRBJ1-1; cdr3_aa: CAISVGGTGTEAFF; cdr3_nt: TGTGCCATCAGTGTTGGGGGGACGGGCACTGAAGCTTTCTTT
v_call: TRBV7-9; d_call: NA; clone_size: NA; j_call: TRBJ2-5; cdr3_aa: CASSSYQETQYF; cdr3_nt: TGTGCCAGCAGCTCTTACCAAGAGACCCAGTACTTC
v_call: TRBV5-1; d_call: NA; clone_size: NA; j_call: TRBJ2-7; cdr3_aa: CASSLRQGLSYEQYF; cdr3_nt: TGCGCCAGCAGCTTGCGGCAGGGGTTGTCCTACGAGCAGTACTTC
v_call: TRBV18; d_call: TRBD2; clone_size: NA; j_call: TRBJ2-1; cdr3_aa: CASSPASGGAYNEQFF; cdr3_nt: TGTGCCAGCTCACCCGCTAGCGGGGGGGCCTACAATGAGCAGTTCTTC
v_call: TRBV18; d_call: TRBD1; clone_size: NA; j_call: TRBJ1-1; cdr3_aa: CASSPGQMNTEAFF; cdr3_nt: TGTGCCAGCTCACCGGGACAGATGAACACTGAAGCTTTCTTT
v_call: TRBV5-1; d_call: NA; clone_size: NA; j_call: TRBJ2-1; cdr3_aa: CASSLSRTTSNEQFF; cdr3_nt: TGCGCCAGCAGCTTGTCGCGGACTACCTCCAATGAGCAGTTCTTC
v_call: TRBV29-1; d_call: TRBD1; clone_size: NA; j_call: TRBJ1-3; cdr3_aa: CSVEQGAGNTIYF; cdr3_nt: TGCAGCGTTGAACAGGGGGCGGGAAACACCATATATTTT
v_call: TRBV9; d_call: NA; clone_size: NA; j_call: TRBJ2-5; cdr3_aa: CASSVSVSEETQYF; cdr3_nt: TGTGCCAGCAGCGTATCAGTCAGTGAAGAGACCCAGTACTTC
v_call: TRBV2; d_call: NA; clone_size: NA; j_call: TRBJ2-5; cdr3_aa: CASSALSGQTQYF; cdr3_nt: TGTGCCAGCAGTGCCCTTAGTGGGCAGACCCAGTACTTC
v_call: TRBV19; d_call: NA; clone_size: NA; j_call: TRBJ1-5; cdr3_aa: CASSMSRINQPQHF; cdr3_nt: TGTGCCAGTAGTATGTCCAGAATCAATCAGCCCCAGCATTTT
v_call: TRBV29-1; d_call: NA; clone_size: NA; j_call: TRBJ2-7; cdr3_aa: CSVKGAGPYEQYF; cdr3_nt: TGCAGCGTTAAAGGGGCAGGGCCCTACGAGCAGTACTTC
v_call: TRBV13; d_call: TRBD1; clone_size: NA; j_call: TRBJ1-3; cdr3_aa: CASSGATGGSGNTIYF; cdr3_nt: TGTGCCAGCAGCGGGGCGACAGGGGGCTCTGGAAACACCATATATTTT
v_call: TRBV28; d_call: TRBD1; clone_size: NA; j_call: TRBJ2-6; cdr3_aa: CASRATGVAGANVLTF; cdr3_nt: TGTGCCAGCAGGGCCACAGGGGTGGCTGGGGCCAACGTCCTGACTTTC
v_call: TRBV30; d_call: TRBD2; clone_size: NA; j_call: TRBJ2-3; cdr3_aa: CAWARGGSPTDTQYF; cdr3_nt: TGTGCCTGGGCCCGCGGGGGGTCCCCCACAGATACGCAGTATTTT
v_call: TRBV6-1; d_call: NA; clone_size: NA; j_call: TRBJ1-4; cdr3_aa: CASSETATQGEKLFF; cdr3_nt: TGTGCCAGCAGTGAAACTGCGACACAGGGTGAAAAACTGTTTTTT
v_call: TRBV7-2; d_call: NA; clone_size: NA; j_call: TRBJ2-6; cdr3_aa: CASSLGPNSGANVLTF; cdr3_nt: TGTGCCAGCAGCCTAGGGCCAAACTCTGGGGCCAACGTCCTGACTTTC
v_call: TRBV19; d_call: NA; clone_size: NA; j_call: TRBJ1-6; cdr3_aa: CASTLGVNTSPLHF; cdr3_nt: TGTGCCAGTACCCTAGGGGTGAACACTTCACCCCTCCACTTT
v_call: TRBV7-9; d_call: NA; clone_size: NA; j_call: TRBJ2-5; cdr3_aa: CASSPRGGASGETQYF; cdr3_nt: TGTGCCAGCAGCCCAAGGGGGGGGGCGTCGGGCGAGACCCAGTACTTC
v_call: TRBV5-8; d_call: NA; clone_size: NA; j_call: TRBJ1-6; cdr3_aa: CASSLNAYSLHF; cdr3_nt: TGTGCCAGCAGCTTGAATGCGTATTCCCTCCACTTT
v_call: TRBV6-1; d_call: TRBD2; clone_size: NA; j_call: TRBJ2-1; cdr3_aa: CASSEGTSGFYEQFF; cdr3_nt: TGTGCCAGCAGTGAAGGGACTAGCGGGTTCTATGAGCAGTTCTTC
v_call: TRBV7-8; d_call: NA; clone_size: NA; j_call: TRBJ1-4; cdr3_aa: CASSLVSPQGWEKLFF; cdr3_nt: TGTGCCAGCAGCTTAGTATCCCCACAGGGTTGGGAAAAACTGTTTTTT
v_call: TRBV6-5; d_call: NA; clone_size: once; j_call: TRBJ1-2; cdr3_aa: CASTLRQGYGYTF; cdr3_nt: TGTGCCAGCACCCTAAGGCAGGGCTATGGCTACACCTTC
v_call: TRBV3-1/TRBV3-2; d_call: NA; clone_size: few; j_call: TRBJ2-5; cdr3_aa: CASSFNRGETQYF; cdr3_nt: TGTGCCAGCAGCTTCAACCGAGGGGAGACCCAGTACTTC
v_call: TRBV7-9; d_call: TRBD2; clone_size: NA; j_call: TRBJ2-1; cdr3_aa: CASSLGTSGGWNEQFF; cdr3_nt: TGTGCCAGCAGCTTAGGGACTAGCGGGGGGTGGAATGAGCAGTTCTTC
v_call: TRBV2; d_call: NA; clone_size: NA; j_call: TRBJ2-3; cdr3_aa: CASSEAGAGPTDTQYF; cdr3_nt: TGTGCCAGCAGTGAAGCGGGTGCGGGTCCCACAGATACGCAGTATTTT
v_call: TRBV7-3; d_call: NA; clone_size: NA; j_call: TRBJ2-2; cdr3_aa: CASSLGQLPGELFF; cdr3_nt: TGTGCCAGCAGCTTGGGCCAGCTCCCCGGGGAGCTGTTTTTT
v_call: TRBV5-1; d_call: NA; clone_size: NA; j_call: TRBJ1-2; cdr3_aa: CASSSQGNYGYTF; cdr3_nt: TGCGCCAGCAGCTCTCAGGGGAACTATGGCTACACCTTC